The clone carrying this T cell receptor beta chain has a count of ten or more. Its antigen is unknown. Naive CD8 libraries used 20,000 to 1,000,000 sorted cells and 10%, 30% or 50% RNA. The authors gated naive CD8 T cells as CD8+CD4-CCR7+CD45RA+ for sorting. J was trimmed by 0 bases and V by 6 bases; bases with no gene match: 10. The CDR3 extends over 16 amino acids. This sample is drawn from a study of molecular identifiers for immune sequencing clone quantification. Study outcomes and limitations: Jurkat TCR RNA that was spiked in from one cell was reportedly detectable among 950,000 to 1,000,000 naive cells.

MiXCR, applied by TCRdb to the PCR reads, yields one record per CDR3 protein. In the table there are around 65,000 distinct CDR3 sequences, about 17% of which are singletons. The clonotype originates from a human donor in good health. Some libraries in this study had Jurkat cell RNA spiked in. Source material: naive CD8+ T cells from blood, with Jurkat cell RNA spiked in. Described subset: FACS-sorted CD8+CD4-CCR7+CD45RA+ naive T cells. The V gene is TRBV12-3 or TRBV12-4, the J gene TRBJ1-1; 7 nucleotides match TRBD1. The chain's CDR3 is CASSPGQTTMNTEAFF. In DNA, the CDR3 is TGTGCCAGCAGCCCGGGACAGACTACGATGAACACTGAAGCTTTCTTT.